This TCR beta chain was observed in a study of tissue T cells after allogeneic stem cell transplantation. The study's findings and limits: Anatomically similar tissues had similar TCR repertoires within each patient. The study did not identify alloreactive or antigen-specific tissue TCRs, and some clones might be persisting host cells. Motif-based clustering found tissue-specific repertoire signatures shared across patients, though few clones were shared.

Only in-frame clones appear in the TCRdb table, and some are missing; sequencing was by immunoSEQ multiplex PCR. The sample includes about 4,700 clones, 32% of them seen just once. Time point specified: mouse harvest day 14 after allogeneic transplant. Tail vein injection delivered 10^7 T-cell-depleted bone marrow cells and 10^6 splenic CD5+ T cells. This mouse GVHD model was MHC-mismatched B6 to BALB/c, profiled day 7 or 14. Concerning this clone itself: Antigen specificity is unknown. The genes and germline here are from mouse.

Specimen: skin. The clonotype comes from a female BALB/c mouse given C57BL/6 T cells with graft-versus-host disease after an allogeneic hematopoietic cell transplant.

CDR3 residues: CASSQGLGGVETLYF. The DNA read from the CDR3 is TGTGCCAGCAGCCAGGGACTGGGGGGAGTAGAAACGCTGTAT. V usage is TRBV5 and J usage is TRBJ2-3, with 12 bases aligning to TRBD2. The read halts 1 residue ahead of the CDR3 end, with the missing end drawn from the germline J gene. The CDR3 length is 15 residues. V shed 3 bases, J shed 5 bases, and the junction held 3 bases outside the gene matches. The germline CDR1 and CDR2 sequences are LGHNA and YNLKQL (reference sequence).